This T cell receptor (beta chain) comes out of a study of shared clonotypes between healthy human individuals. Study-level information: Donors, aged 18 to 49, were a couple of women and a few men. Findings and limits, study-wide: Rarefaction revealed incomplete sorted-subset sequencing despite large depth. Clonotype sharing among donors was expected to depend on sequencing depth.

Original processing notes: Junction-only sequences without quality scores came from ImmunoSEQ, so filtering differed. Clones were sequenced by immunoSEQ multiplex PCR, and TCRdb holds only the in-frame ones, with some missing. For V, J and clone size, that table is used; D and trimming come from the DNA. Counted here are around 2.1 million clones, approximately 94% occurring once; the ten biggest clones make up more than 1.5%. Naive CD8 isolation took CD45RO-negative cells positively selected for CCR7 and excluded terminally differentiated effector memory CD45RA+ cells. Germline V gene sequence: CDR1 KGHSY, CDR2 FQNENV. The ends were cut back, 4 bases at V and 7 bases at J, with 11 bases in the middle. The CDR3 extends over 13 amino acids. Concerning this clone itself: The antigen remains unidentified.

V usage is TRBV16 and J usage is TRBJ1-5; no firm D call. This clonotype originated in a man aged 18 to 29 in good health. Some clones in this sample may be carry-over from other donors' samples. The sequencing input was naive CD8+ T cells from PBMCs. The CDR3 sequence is CASSPDRIQPQHF. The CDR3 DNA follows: TGTGCCAGCAGCCCTGATCGTATCCAGCCCCAGCATTTT.